This T cell receptor (beta chain) was recovered during a study of T cells in Graves' hyperthyroidism and ophthalmopathy. Active moderate-to-severe ophthalmopathy, Clinical Activity Score at least 3, NOSPECS at least 4, under 3 months' duration. There are 13 residues in the CDR3. The V gene's germline CDR1 is MNHEY and CDR2 SVGAGI. V dropped 4 bases and J dropped 4 bases, with 11 bases sitting between them. This clonotype was counted ten times or more. Its cognate antigen is unknown. TCR beta CDR3 regions were amplified from RNA transcripts. Carried out on the TCR CDR3, a first-round RT-PCR used the HTBI primer set. TCRdb passed the multiplex PCR reads through MiXCR, listing each CDR3 protein once. Altogether hundreds of thousands of distinct CDR3 sequences are present, roughly 25% being singletons, with the ten largest covering roughly 12%. Study results and caveats: Within blood appeared most thyroid clonotypes that had expanded above 0.001.

The chain links TRBV6-5 to TRBJ2-7; D perhaps matches TRBD2 (5 bases). This receptor was obtained from a woman aged 25 to 45 with Graves' ophthalmopathy. The sequenced material came from blood. This CDR3 is CASSWSGEYEQYF. Written as DNA, the CDR3 is TGTGCCAGCAGTTGGAGTGGGGAGTACGAGCAGTACTTC.